This T cell receptor beta chain emerged from a study of blood T cell repertoires in COVID-19 (dated by TCRdb to about 2020). Looking at the study overall: Samples from collaborators originated in the United States, Italy and Spain and spanned both the acute and convalescent phases of COVID-19. The material from the prospective study consisted of cDNA or gDNA derived from T cells, B-cell-depleted T cells, or PBMCs. Samples came from the ongoing ImmuneRACE study (first 160 participants) plus 1,254 subjects from 6 global collaborators. The dataset comprised deeply sampled blood TCRbeta repertoires from subjects exposed to, actively infected with, or recovered from COVID-19. HLA class I and class II types, where available, came from metadata supplied by the sample provider rather than from assay-based typing. The repertoires were made available in a free public database intended to serve as a resource for research on the immune response to SARS-CoV-2. Sample metadata almost always included a de-identified subject ID, COVID-19 status, age in years and sex. Paper-wide results and their limitations: How much clinical and demographic metadata was included differed by source and by participant, and the metadata was provided uncurated.

Whole blood was collected in K2EDTA tubes by collaborating institutions according to the institutions' own protocols. For TCRbeta analysis, collaborators shipped samples in one of three forms: frozen whole blood, isolated PBMCs, or DNA extracted from either of those sample types. This clone was found once. No antigen is known for it. Per-base qualities were not stored, and no clone one base away is much larger. Reading from cysteine to phenylalanine, the CDR3 counts 17 amino acids. Kept here is only the CDR3 DNA, which spans 51 bases and is read in frame from base 1. The germline V gene gives CDR1 as MDHEN and CDR2 as SYDVKM. Ends trimmed: V by 2 bases, J by 2 bases; bases unmatched to a gene: 10. TCRbeta CDR3 regions were amplified from genomic DNA using the immunoSEQ Assay, a bias-controlled multiplex PCR. The study's own analysis went as follows. Nucleated cell counts per sample were estimated from amplification of reference gene primers within the assay. To quantify the absolute abundance of each unique TCRbeta CDR3 rearrangement, sequence reads were collapsed and filtered. For each sample, productive Simpson clonality was calculated as the square root of Simpson's diversity index over productive rearrangements. Sourced from immuneACCESS, this table was stored by TCRdb with only in-frame sequences that have V and J called. A share of the clones is absent; for the studies checked, an unresolved V gene accounts for under half, and the remainder has no known explanation. The V and J calls and clone size were taken over from that table, and D and trimming were inferred from the DNA. The sample table shows roughly 100,000 clones, and roughly 81% are seen once. The top ten constitute about a tenth of the sample.

This receptor was taken from a man aged 40-55 years with active or convalescent COVID-19. Sequencing used peripheral blood. The V and J segments used are TRBV28 and TRBJ2-3, with TRBD1 matching 7 junction bases. The nucleotide sequence is TGTGCCAGCAGTTTACCTCTGACAGGGTTCGACACAGATACGCAGTATTTT. This translates into CASSLPLTGFDTDTQYF.